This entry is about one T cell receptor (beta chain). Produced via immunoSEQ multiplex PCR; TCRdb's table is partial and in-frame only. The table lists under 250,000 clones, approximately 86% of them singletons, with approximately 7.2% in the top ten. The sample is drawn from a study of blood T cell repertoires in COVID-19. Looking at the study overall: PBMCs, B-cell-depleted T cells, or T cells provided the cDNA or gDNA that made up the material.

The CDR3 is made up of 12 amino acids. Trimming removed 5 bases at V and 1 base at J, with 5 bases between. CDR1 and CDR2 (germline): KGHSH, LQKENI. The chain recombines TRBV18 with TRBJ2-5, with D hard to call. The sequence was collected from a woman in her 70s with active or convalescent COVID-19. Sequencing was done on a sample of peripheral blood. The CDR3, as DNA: TGTGCCAGCTCATCCCTCCAAGAGACCCAGTACTTC. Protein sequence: CASSSLQETQYF.